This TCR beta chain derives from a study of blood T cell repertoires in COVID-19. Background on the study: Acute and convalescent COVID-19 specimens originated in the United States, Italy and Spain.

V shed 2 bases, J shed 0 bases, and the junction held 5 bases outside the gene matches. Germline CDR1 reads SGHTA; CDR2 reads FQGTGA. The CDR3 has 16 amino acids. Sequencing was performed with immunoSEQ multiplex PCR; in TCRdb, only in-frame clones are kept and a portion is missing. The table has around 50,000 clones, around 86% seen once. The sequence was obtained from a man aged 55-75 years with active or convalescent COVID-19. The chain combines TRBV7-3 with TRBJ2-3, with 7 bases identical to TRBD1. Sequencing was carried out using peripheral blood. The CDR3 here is CASSLGNRGSTDTQYF. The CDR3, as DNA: TGTGCCAGCAGCTTAGGGAACAGGGGTAGCACAGATACGCAGTATTTT.